This T cell receptor (beta chain) was identified in a study of CD8 T cells in Susac syndrome. Reverse transcription of 0.5 to 1 ug RNA was performed with random hexamers. A multiplex approach, immunoSEQ multiplex PCR, amplified TCR beta CDR3 across 54 Vbeta and 13 Jbeta. TCRdb re-called the immunoSEQ multiplex PCR reads through MiXCR, storing one row per CDR3 protein. Of 150,000 to 200,000 distinct CDR3 sequences detected, roughly 95% appear once; the ten largest clones hold 0.1%. This CDR3 has 17 amino acids. The V gene's germline CDR1 is DFQATT and CDR2 SNEGSKA (reference sequence). J gave up 4 bases and V 3 bases, and 8 bases lay outside the gene matches.

The sample taken for sequencing was CD4+ T cells from PBMCs. The V call is TRBV20-1, the J call TRBJ2-1, with 14 bases matching TRBD2. This sequence originates from a human donor in good health. Written as DNA, the CDR3 is TGCAGTGCTAGGACTAGCGGGAGGGCCTCAGGGTACAATGAGCAGTTCTTC. It codes for CSARTSGRASGYNEQFF.